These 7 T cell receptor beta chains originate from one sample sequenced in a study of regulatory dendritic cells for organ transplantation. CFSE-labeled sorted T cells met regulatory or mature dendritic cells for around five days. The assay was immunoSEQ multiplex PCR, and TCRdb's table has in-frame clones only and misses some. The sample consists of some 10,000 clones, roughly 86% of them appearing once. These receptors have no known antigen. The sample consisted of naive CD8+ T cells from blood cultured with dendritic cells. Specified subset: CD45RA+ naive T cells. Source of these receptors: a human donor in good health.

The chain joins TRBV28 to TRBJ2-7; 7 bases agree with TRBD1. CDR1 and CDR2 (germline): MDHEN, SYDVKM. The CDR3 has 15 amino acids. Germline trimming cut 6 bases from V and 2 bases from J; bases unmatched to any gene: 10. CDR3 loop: CASRPDRDRAYEQYF. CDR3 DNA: TGTGCCAGCAGGCCCGATAGGGACAGAGCCTACGAGCAGTACTTC.

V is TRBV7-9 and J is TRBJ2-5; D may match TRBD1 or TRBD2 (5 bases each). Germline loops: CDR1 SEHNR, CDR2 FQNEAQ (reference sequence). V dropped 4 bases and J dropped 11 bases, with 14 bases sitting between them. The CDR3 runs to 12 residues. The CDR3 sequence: CASSSLDWGQYF. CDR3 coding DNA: TGTGCCAGCAGCTCCTTAGACTGGGGGCAGTACTTC. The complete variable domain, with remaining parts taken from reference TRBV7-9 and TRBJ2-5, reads DTGVSQNPRHKITKRGQNVTFRCDPISEHNRLYWYRQTLGQGPEFLTYFQNEAQLEKSRLLSDRFSAERPKGSFSTLEIQRTEQGDSAMYLCASSSLDWGQYFGPGTRLLVL.

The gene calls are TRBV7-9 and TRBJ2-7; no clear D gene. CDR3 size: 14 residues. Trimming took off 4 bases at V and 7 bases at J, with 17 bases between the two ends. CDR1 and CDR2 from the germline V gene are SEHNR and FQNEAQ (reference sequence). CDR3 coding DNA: TGTGCCAGCAGCTACCCCCGGTCTCCGCCGGAGCAGTACTTC. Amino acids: CASSYPRSPPEQYF.

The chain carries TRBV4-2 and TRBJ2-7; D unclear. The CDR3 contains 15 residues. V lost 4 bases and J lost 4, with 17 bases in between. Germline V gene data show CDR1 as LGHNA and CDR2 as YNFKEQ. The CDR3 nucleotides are TGTGCCAGCAGCCCCGCCGAAGGACGTTCTTACGAGCAGTACTTC. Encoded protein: CASSPAEGRSYEQYF.

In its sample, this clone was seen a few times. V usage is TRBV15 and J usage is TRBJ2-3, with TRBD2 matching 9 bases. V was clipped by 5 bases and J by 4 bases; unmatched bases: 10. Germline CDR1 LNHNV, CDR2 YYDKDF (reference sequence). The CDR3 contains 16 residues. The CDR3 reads CATSGGSGGLSDTQYF. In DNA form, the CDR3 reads TGTGCCACCAGCGGTGGGAGCGGGGGGTTGTCAGATACGCAGTATTTT.

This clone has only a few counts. CDR3 DNA: TGTGCCAGCAGCCTAGGGACAGACAGCTATGGCTACACCTTC. As protein: CASSLGTDSYGYTF. This chain joins TRBV7-2 and TRBJ1-2; TRBD1 matches 7 bases. The trim removed 5 bases at V and 4 bases at J, leaving 7 bases unmatched. The CDR3 contains 14 residues. Germline assignment: CDR1 SGHTA and CDR2 FQGNSA.

CDR3 nucleotides: TGTGCCAGCAGTCCGGGGGGCTCTCCCAAAAACATTCAGTACTTC. It yields the protein CASSPGGSPKNIQYF. This chain connects TRBV27 to TRBJ2-4, with a tentative D call TRBD2 (7 bases). This CDR3 has 15 residues. Trimming shortened V by 5 bases and J by 2 bases, and 13 bases separated the two germline ends. From germline, CDR1 is MNHEY and CDR2 SMNVEV (reference sequence).